This T cell receptor beta chain originates from a study of shared clonotypes between healthy human individuals. Study information: Aged 18 to 49, the donors were a couple of women and a few men. CD8 memory received one plate per donor, CD8 naive two, CD4 memory three and CD4 naive three.

As originally analysed: ImmunoSEQ output lacked quality scores and full-length reads, limiting matched filtering. Repertoires were generated with immunoSEQ multiplex PCR, while TCRdb's copy carries only in-frame clones and drops some. That table is the source of V, J and clone size, and D and trimming were worked out from the DNA. Seen here are roughly 700,000 clones, around 67% observed once, and the top ten hold 1.5% to 2%. This CDR3 region has 16 residues. Per germline, CDR1 MNHNY and CDR2 SVGAGI (reference sequence). This clone was picked up a small number of times. The antigen remains unidentified. Sequence at one end of the junction differs from germline and may be a read error. Study-wide results and limits: Generation probability values for non-shared clonotypes were lower than those for clonotypes shared by all four donors.

The chain couples TRBV6-6 to TRBJ2-1, with D tentatively TRBD2 (5 bases). This receptor was taken from a woman in her 30s in good health. The source material was memory CD4+ T cells sorted from blood. Sample subset: CD45RA-negative fraction. The CDR3 DNA follows: TGTGCCTCACGACGGGCCCTAGCCGGGTCCTCCAATGAGCAGTTCTTC. It encodes CASRRALAGSSNEQFF.